A single sample gave rise to the 30 T cell receptor beta chains below, sequenced in a study of T cells in Graves' hyperthyroidism and ophthalmopathy (dated 2019 in TCRdb). The library was produced with multiplex PCR. TCRdb names Illumina HiSeq 2000 as the instrument used. The TCR beta CDR3 regions were amplified from RNA transcripts. The first round of RT-PCR for the TCR CDR3 was performed with the HTBI primer set and the Qiagen OneStep RT-PCR kit. TCRdb reran the public reads through fastp at Q25 and MiXCR, keeping productive beta chains. Rows are unified per CDR3 protein, each entry keeping the most common DNA and genes. The sample data list about 590,000 distinct CDR3 sequences, and 15% to 17% of these were observed just once. Around 7.8% of the sample is in the top ten clones. The specimen sequenced was blood. The receptors were sampled from a woman aged 25 to 45 with Graves' hyperthyroidism.

Many counts were recorded for this clonotype. The V and J genes are TRBV27 and TRBJ2-1, with 9 bases identical to TRBD2. The CDR3 length is 17 residues. Per germline, CDR1 MNHEY and CDR2 SMNVEV (reference sequence). Trimming removed 0 bases from V and 3 bases from J; junction bases left unmatched: 6. Here the CDR3 reads CASSLSGLAGNYNEQFF. The DNA of the CDR3 is TGTGCCAGCAGTTTATCAGGCCTAGCGGGGAACTACAATGAGCAGTTCTTC.

This clonotype was recorded a few times. J is TRBJ1-2 and V is TRBV5-6, with 10 nucleotides matching TRBD1. The V segment lost 4 bases and the J segment 13 bases; nucleotides outside the gene matches: 13. Germline V gene lookup returns CDR1 SGHDT and CDR2 YYEEEE. The CDR3 runs to 14 residues. CDR3 in amino acids: CASSMNRDRGSATF. The CDR3 nucleotides are TGTGCCAGCAGCATGAACCGGGACAGGGGTTCGGCCACCTTC.

This clonotype has just a few counts. The CDR3 DNA is TGTGCCAGTAGTATTTTCACGGGATCCTACAATGAGCAGTTCTTC. It yields the protein CASSIFTGSYNEQFF. V gene TRBV19 combines with J gene TRBJ2-1, with D tentatively TRBD2 (5 bases). CDR3 size: 15 residues. V dropped 3 bases and J dropped 1 base, with 10 bases sitting between them. Germline V lookup: CDR1 LNHDA, CDR2 SQIVND (reference sequence).

This sequence joins TRBV30 and TRBJ2-3, with a tentative D call TRBD2 (5 bases). Trimming removed 5 bases from V and 4 bases from J, with 13 bases in between. Germline V gene sequence: CDR1 GTSNPN, CDR2 SVGIG (reference sequence). The CDR3 loop spans 13 amino acids. The CDR3 DNA reads TGTGCCTGGGGCCCCGGACTGTCAGATACGCAGTATTTT. Protein sequence: CAWGPGLSDTQYF.

This clonotype appeared a few times. The rearrangement joins TRBV14 to TRBJ1-2; D is possibly TRBD1 (5 bases). The germline gives CDR1 SGHDN, CDR2 FVKESK. The CDR3 covers 14 residues. The ends were cut back, 1 base at V and 4 bases at J, with 10 bases in the middle. CDR3 sequence (DNA): TGTGCCAGCAGCCAAGTCACGGGACTCTATGGCTACACCTTC. Its translation is CASSQVTGLYGYTF.

The sample holds a few counts of this clonotype. V and J are TRBV15 and TRBJ2-7; D possibly uses TRBD1 or TRBD2 (5 bases each). The CDR3 runs 14 residues. Trimming removed 1 base from V and 5 bases from J, with 12 bases in between. Germline CDR1 LNHNV, CDR2 YYDKDF (reference sequence). The CDR3 sequence: CATSRVAGRNEQYF. The CDR3 bases are TGTGCCACCAGCAGAGTAGCAGGGAGAAACGAGCAGTACTTC.

The sample holds many counts of this clonotype. V and J are TRBV11-3 and TRBJ2-3; 13 bases agree with TRBD2. The germline gives CDR1 SGHNT, CDR2 YENEEA. V dropped 4 bases and J dropped 2; count of bases not matched to a gene: 3. The CDR3 consists of 16 residues. In DNA, the CDR3 is TGTGCCAGCAGCTCCGGGACTAGCGGGAACACAGATACGCAGTATTTT. Translated: CASSSGTSGNTDTQYF.

This sequence joins TRBV15 and TRBJ1-1, with a possible D match to TRBD1 (5 bases). Germline-derived CDR1 and CDR2 are LNHNV and YYDKDF (reference sequence). V lost 6 bases to trimming and J lost 4 bases, with 18 bases between them. The CDR3 loop spans 15 amino acids. The CDR3 sequence is CATSRGGVSSTEAFF. DNA of the CDR3: TGTGCCACCAGTCGAGGAGGGGTCAGCTCCACTGAAGCTTTCTTT.

This clonotype was picked up many times. The rearrangement links TRBV7-2 to TRBJ1-1; D might be TRBD1 (5 bases). CDR1 is SGHTA and CDR2 is FQGNSA in the germline V gene. The V end lost 8 bases, the J end lost 1 base, and 11 bases lay between the germline ends. The CDR3 totals 13 residues. CDR3 nucleotide sequence: TGTGCCAGCGGCCAGGGCCCGAACACTGAAGCTTTCTTT. This codes for CASGQGPNTEAFF.

With regard to this clonotype: Since a much larger clone is just one base distant, this may be a read error. V and J are TRBV7-6 and TRBJ1-2, with TRBD1 as a possible D gene (5 bases). The germline V gene encodes CDR1 SGHVS and CDR2 FNYEAQ. This CDR3 is built from 13 residues. The CDR3 region is CVSRARGEDGYTF. CDR3 nucleotide sequence: TGTGTCAGCAGGGCTCGGGGTGAGGATGGCTACACCTTC.

This clonotype has at least ten counts. The gene calls are TRBV30 and TRBJ2-2; D may be TRBD1 (5 bases). The V end was cut by 0 bases, the J end by 14 bases, with 13 bases between. CDR1 and CDR2 (germline): GTSNPN, SVGIG (reference sequence). The CDR3 is 12 amino acids. The CDR3 coding sequence is TGTGCCTGGAGTGTAGGACCAGGGATCCTGTTTTTT. Translated: CAWSVGPGILFF.

This clonotype was seen at least ten times. The chain couples TRBV7-9 to TRBJ1-6, with no clear D. CDR1 SEHNR and CDR2 FQNEAQ come from the germline V gene (reference sequence). The CDR3 totals 15 residues. V was clipped by 5 bases and J by 0 bases, with 8 bases between them. The CDR3 DNA follows: TGTGCCAGCAGCCCCGGGAACTCCTATAATTCACCCCTCCACTTT. This encodes CASSPGNSYNSPLHF.

This clonotype was observed many times. The chain is built from TRBV28 and TRBJ1-5; 9 positions match TRBD1. This CDR3 is 17 amino acids long. The V gene's germline CDR1 is MDHEN and CDR2 SYDVKM. Trimming took 4 bases from V and 0 from J; bases not matched to a gene: 7. The DNA for the CDR3 is TGTGCCAGCAGTTCCCCCGGGACAGGGATTAGCAATCAGCCCCAGCATTTT. It specifies CASSSPGTGISNQPQHF. The whole variable domain, filled in from reference TRBV28 and TRBJ1-5, reads DVKVTQSSRYLVKRTGEKVFLECVQDMDHENMFWYRQDPGLGLRLIYFSYDVKMKEKGDIPEGYSVSREKKERFSLILESASTNQTSMYLCASSSPGTGISNQPQHFGDGTRLSIL.

This clonotype came up a few times. The V call is TRBV25-1, the J call TRBJ1-1; 8 bases are shared with TRBD1. The V gene end was trimmed by 1 base and the J gene end by 5 bases; junction bases not matched to a gene: 6. The V gene's germline CDR1 is MGHDK and CDR2 SYGVNS. The CDR3 runs 15 residues. CDR3 region: CASSEFRQGATEAFF. Written as DNA, the CDR3 is TGTGCCAGCAGTGAATTTCGGCAGGGGGCTACTGAAGCTTTCTTT.

The V gene is TRBV2, the J gene TRBJ2-7; 9 bases map to TRBD2. The CDR3 extends over 13 amino acids. The germline gives CDR1 SNHLY, CDR2 FYNNEI. The ends lost 6 bases at V and 2 bases at J; junction bases unmatched: 2. CDR3 amino acids: CASRAGGAYEQYF. In DNA form, the CDR3 reads TGTGCCAGCAGAGCGGGAGGCGCCTACGAGCAGTACTTC.

This clonotype was counted between two and nine times. At one of its ends the junction is not consistent with the germline gene, which may arise from a read error. The chain recombines TRBV7-3 with TRBJ2-3, with D possibly called TRBD1 or TRBD2 (5 bases each). The CDR3 totals 15 residues. The germline CDR1 and CDR2 sequences are SGHTA and FQGTGA. CDR3 residues: CASSWDRMTADTQYF. Written as DNA, the CDR3 is TGCGCCAGCAGCTGGGACCGGATGACTGCAGATACGCAGTATTTT. Combining the CDR3 with reference TRBV7-3 and TRBJ2-3 gives the whole variable domain GAGVSQTPSNKVTEKGKYVELRCDPISGHTALYWYRQSLGQGPEFLIYFQGTGAADDSGLPNDRFFAVRPEGSVSTLKIQRTERGDSAVYLCASSWDRMTADTQYFGPGTRLTVL.

This clonotype came up many times. In DNA, the CDR3 is TGTGCCAGCCAATTCGGGACTAGCGGGAGGGAGGCCTACGAGCAGTACTTC. Its translation: CASQFGTSGREAYEQYF. The chain joins TRBV10-3 to TRBJ2-7; 16 nucleotides align to TRBD2. Trimming removed 10 bases from V and 2 bases from J; junction bases left unmatched: 11. The CDR3 has 17 residues. The germline V gene has CDR1 ENHRY and CDR2 SYGVKD.

This clonotype was seen many times. This chain links TRBV20-1 with TRBJ2-1, with 9 bases that match TRBD1. Germline values: CDR1 DFQATT, CDR2 SNEGSKA (reference sequence). The CDR3 runs to 18 residues. J was trimmed by 4 bases and V by 5 bases; bases with no gene match: 18. CDR3 amino acids: CSAAGQGSVLALYNEQFF. Written as DNA, the CDR3 is TGCAGTGCTGCCGGACAGGGGTCGGTTCTAGCGCTATACAATGAGCAGTTCTTC.

This clonotype came up many times. The rearrangement joins TRBV28 to TRBJ2-1; 8 bases line up with TRBD2. Germline V gene sequence: CDR1 MDHEN, CDR2 SYDVKM. The CDR3 has 14 amino acids. V shed 6 bases, J shed 8 bases, and the junction held 9 bases outside the gene matches. The CDR3 protein is CASRGVAGSDEQFF. DNA for the CDR3: TGTGCCAGCAGGGGAGTAGCGGGAAGTGATGAGCAGTTCTTC. Combining the CDR3 with reference TRBV28 and TRBJ2-1 gives the whole variable domain DVKVTQSSRYLVKRTGEKVFLECVQDMDHENMFWYRQDPGLGLRLIYFSYDVKMKEKGDIPEGYSVSREKKERFSLILESASTNQTSMYLCASRGVAGSDEQFFGPGTRLTVL.

At least ten counts were recorded for this clonotype. The V and J genes are TRBV30 and TRBJ2-7; D is undetermined. The CDR3 is made up of 11 amino acids. CDR1 GTSNPN and CDR2 SVGIG come from the germline V gene (reference sequence). V lost 2 bases and J 4 bases, leaving 6 bases between the germline ends. CDR3 amino acids: CAWSIYYEQYF. CDR3 nucleotide sequence: TGTGCCTGGAGTATCTATTACGAGCAGTACTTC.

This clonotype was counted many times. The rearrangement links TRBV5-1 to TRBJ2-1; 7 positions match TRBD1. V lost 5 bases and J lost 10; bases outside the gene matches: 12. This CDR3 is built from 14 residues. Germline V gives CDR1 SGHRS, CDR2 YFSETQ. CDR3 amino acids: CASSHTGTAREQFF. As DNA, the CDR3 is TGCGCCAGCAGTCATACCGGGACAGCCCGAGAGCAGTTCTTC.

This clonotype was counted many times. The V call is TRBV12-3 or TRBV12-4, the J call TRBJ1-3; D is perhaps TRBD1 (5 bases). Trimming pared 5 bases from V and 0 bases from J, leaving 14 bases between. This CDR3 has 16 amino acids. The DNA for the CDR3 is TGTGCCAGCAGTCACTTGGGGGGGGTCTCTGGAAACACCATATATTTT. Translation: CASSHLGGVSGNTIYF.

This clonotype was seen only a few times. The V gene is TRBV5-6, the J gene TRBJ2-1; D unresolved. The V gene lost 4 bases and the J gene lost 4 bases, with 12 bases spanning the gap. CDR1 and CDR2 (germline): SGHDT, YYEEEE. This CDR3 has 14 amino acids. CDR3 coding DNA: TGTGCCAGCAGCCCGTTTACACCGTACAATGAGCAGTTCTTC. As protein: CASSPFTPYNEQFF.

This clonotype occurred many times. J is TRBJ2-2 and V is TRBV20-1, with TRBD2 matching over 8 bases. Germline-derived CDR1 and CDR2 are DFQATT and SNEGSKA (reference sequence). The CDR3 length is 13 residues. V dropped 7 bases and J dropped 5; count of bases not matched to a gene: 6. In nucleotides, the CDR3 is TGCAGTGTTGACGGGAGGGAGACCGGGGAGCTGTTTTTT. The encoded protein is CSVDGRETGELFF.

V and J are TRBV20-1 and TRBJ1-2; D not certain. The germline gives CDR1 DFQATT, CDR2 SNEGSKA (reference sequence). With 3 bases removed from V and 5 bases from J, the gap between germline ends came to 10 bases. CDR3 length: 12 residues. CDR3 nucleotides: TGCAGTGCTAGTGGCAGTTCATATGGCTACACCTTC. As protein: CSASGSSYGYTF.

The chain links TRBV19 to TRBJ2-7, with no clear D. Germline lookup yields CDR1 LNHDA and CDR2 SQIVND (reference sequence). The CDR3 has 12 residues. V was pared by 3 bases and J by 6 bases, with 9 bases between. In nucleotides, the CDR3 is TGTGCCAGTAGTATCGTGGGCTTCGAGCAGTACTTC. This sequence encodes CASSIVGFEQYF.

This clonotype was detected only a few times. The J gene is TRBJ2-7, the V gene TRBV5-1, with D possibly matching TRBD1 (5 bases). Germline V gives CDR1 SGHRS, CDR2 YFSETQ. Between the trimmed V and J ends, which lost 2 bases and 4 bases, there was a span of 13 bases. CDR3 length: 14 residues. This CDR3 reads CASSLQENGYEQYF. The CDR3, as DNA: TGCGCCAGCAGCTTACAGGAAAATGGGTACGAGCAGTACTTC.

As for this clonotype: A read error is possible here, since a much larger clone lies one base away. The V call is TRBV28, the J call TRBJ2-7; possible D gene TRBD2, 5 bases. Germline CDR1 MDHEN, CDR2 SYDVKM. This CDR3 comprises 15 residues. V shed 2 bases and J shed 7 bases, with 18 bases lying between them. CDR3: CASSLGGAKWEEQYF. The CDR3 DNA follows: TGTGCCAGCAGTTTAGGTGGAGCCAAGTGGGAGGAGCAGTACTTC.

This clonotype was seen at least ten times. The chain uses TRBV18 and TRBJ2-6, with 7 bases matching TRBD1. Trimming cost V 4 bases and J 11 bases; bases outside gene matches: 5. In germline, CDR1 is KGHSH, CDR2 LQKENI. This CDR3 has 13 amino acids. The DNA for the CDR3 is TGTGCCAGCTCACAGGGACAGCCCGACGTCCTGACTTTC. Translating gives CASSQGQPDVLTF.

This clonotype showed up many times. This rearrangement joins TRBV5-1 to TRBJ2-3, with 13 bases aligning to TRBD2. CDR1 is SGHRS and CDR2 is YFSETQ in the germline V gene. The V gene end was trimmed by 2 bases and the J gene end by 5 bases; junction bases not matched to a gene: 5. The CDR3 has 16 amino acids. The CDR3 reads CASSLTSGRAEDTQYF. As DNA, the CDR3 is TGCGCCAGCAGCTTAACTAGCGGGAGGGCCGAAGATACGCAGTATTTT.